Presented here are 2 T cell receptor beta chains from one specimen sequenced in a study of blood T cell repertoires in COVID-19. Produced via immunoSEQ multiplex PCR; TCRdb's table is partial and in-frame only. The sample has fewer than 300,000 clones, over 75% seen once. Sequencing was carried out using PBMCs or T cells enriched from blood (not recorded which). The receptor source for this set is a man aged 18 to 30 who had recovered from COVID-19.

The chain links TRBV5-1 to TRBJ2-7; 7 bases map to TRBD1. The germline V gene has CDR1 SGHRS and CDR2 YFSETQ. J was trimmed by 0 bases and V by 4 bases; bases with no gene match: 4. This CDR3 has 14 amino acids. CDR3 DNA: TGCGCCAGCAGCGGGTGGGACAGCTCCTACGAGCAGTACTTC. Encoded protein: CASSGWDSSYEQYF.

This rearrangement joins TRBV7-9 to TRBJ1-1; unclear D gene. The germline V gene has CDR1 SEHNR and CDR2 FQNEAQ (reference sequence). V lost 5 bases and J 1 base, leaving 11 bases between the germline ends. CDR3 size: 14 residues. CDR3 sequence reads: CASSLGRGNTEAFF. The CDR3 nucleotides are TGTGCCAGCAGCCTCGGGCGGGGGAACACTGAAGCTTTCTTT.